This T cell receptor beta chain was sequenced for a study of OX40 agonist ivuxolimab in advanced cancers. Turning to the study itself: The diagnoses of dose-escalation patients were hepatocellular carcinoma, melanoma, renal cell or head and neck cancer. General study findings and limits: Certain nonresponding patients likewise had low normalized T-cell clonal expansion.

Germline CDR1 is MNHNS and CDR2 is SASEGT. V lost 3 bases and J 1 base, leaving 6 bases between the germline ends. This CDR3 has 13 amino acids. Sequenced by immunoSEQ multiplex PCR; TCRdb stores in-frame clones only, minus some. The repertoire includes 60,000 to 85,000 clones, 84% of them detected once, and roughly 7% sits in the top ten. Only one count was recorded for this clone. Its antigen is currently unknown. The chain uses TRBV6-1 and TRBJ1-1; no reliable D call. Material: CD4+ or CD8+ T cells sorted from blood, obtained in a trial of the OX40 agonist ivuxolimab. The source is an adult with an advanced solid tumor such as melanoma, head and neck, liver or kidney cancer. CDR3 nucleotide sequence: TGTGCCAGCAGTGAGATGAGGAACACTGAAGCTTTCTTT. Translation gives CASSEMRNTEAFF.